A single sample gave rise to the 12 T cell receptor beta chains below, sequenced in a study of human T cells and chemical hapten exposure. It was from unfractionated whole blood that total RNA was extracted. TCRdb independently ran MiXCR on the 5' RACE reads; one entry per CDR3 protein. The sample has 110,000 or so distinct CDR3 sequences; approximately 20% are singletons. Receptors originate from a human donor in good health.

The chain carries TRBV6-5 and TRBJ2-5; D is uncertain. Trimming removed 6 bases from V and 1 base from J, with 6 bases in between. The germline V gene has CDR1 MNHEY and CDR2 SVGAGI. The CDR3 contains 12 residues. This CDR3 reads CASRTVQETQYF. The CDR3, as DNA: TGTGCCAGCAGGACGGTCCAAGAGACCCAGTACTTC.

A few counts support this clonotype. This chain joins TRBV20-1 and TRBJ2-3; D might be TRBD2 (6 bases). Germline values: CDR1 DFQATT, CDR2 SNEGSKA (reference sequence). This CDR3 is 14 amino acids long. CDR3 sequence: CSVLLARFTDTQYF. DNA for the CDR3: TGCAGCGTCCTACTAGCTAGGTTCACAGATACGCAGTATTTT.

V usage is TRBV11-2 and J usage is TRBJ2-1; 12 nucleotides agree with TRBD2. Germline values: CDR1 SGHAT, CDR2 FQNNGV. The CDR3 contains 16 residues. Trimming removed 6 bases from V and 8 bases from J; junction bases left unmatched: 11. The CDR3 protein is CASRSTPSGRAHEQFF. CDR3 sequence (DNA): TGTGCCAGCAGATCAACCCCTAGCGGGAGGGCCCATGAGCAGTTCTTC.

V and J are TRBV5-6 and TRBJ2-1; D could derive from TRBD1 or TRBD2 (6 bases each). Germline V gene data show CDR1 as SGHDT and CDR2 as YYEEEE. V lost 3 bases and J lost 1, with 14 bases in between. The CDR3 runs to 16 residues. The DNA for the CDR3 is TGTGCCAGCAGCTCCCTGACTAGGGGGTCCTACAATGAGCAGTTCTTC. This encodes CASSSLTRGSYNEQFF. The variable domain in full, completed from reference TRBV5-6 and TRBJ2-1, reads DAGVTQSPTHLIKTRGQQVTLRCSPKSGHDTVSWYQQALGQGPQFIFQYYEEEERQRGNFPDRFSGHQFPNYSSELNVNALLLGDSALYLCASSSLTRGSYNEQFFGPGTRLTVL.

The chain combines TRBV7-9 with TRBJ1-6, with D unresolved. Germline V gene data show CDR1 as SEHNR and CDR2 as FQNEAQ (reference sequence). Trimming left V 1 base short and J 7 bases short, with 5 bases between. The CDR3 sequence is 13 residues long. The CDR3 loop is CASSLEGNSPLHF. The CDR3 DNA reads TGTGCCAGCAGCTTAGAAGGGAATTCACCCCTCCACTTT.

This clonotype showed up just once. This rearrangement joins TRBV6-5 to TRBJ2-3, with 10 bases matching TRBD2. Germline CDR1 reads MNHEY; CDR2 reads SVGAGI. This CDR3 spans 15 amino acids. The J segment lost 6 bases and the V segment lost 6 bases, leaving 9 bases of the junction unmatched. The CDR3 nucleotides are TGTGCCAGCAGCAAAGGGAGTAGCGGGAGGGATACGCAGTATTTT. Translated: CASSKGSSGRDTQYF.

This clonotype was found a few times. The chain couples TRBV2 to TRBJ1-1; D is unclear. V gave up 7 bases and J gave up 4 bases, with 7 bases separating them. The CDR3 extends over 11 amino acids. Germline CDR1 SNHLY, CDR2 FYNNEI. The CDR3 coding sequence is TGTGCCAGCAAATCGGGCACTGAAGCTTTCTTT. This gives the protein CASKSGTEAFF.

This chain links TRBV6-2 or TRBV6-3 with TRBJ2-7; D perhaps matches TRBD2 (5 bases). Trimming took off 2 bases at V and 4 bases at J, with 15 bases between the two ends. This CDR3 has 15 amino acids. Germline V CDR1 and CDR2: MNHEY, SVGEGT. The CDR3 nucleotides read TGTGCCAGCAGTTACCCGCCCGGAGGCTGGTACGAGCAGTACTTC. It is translated as CASSYPPGGWYEQYF.

V gene TRBV5-6 combines with J gene TRBJ1-5, with a possible D match to TRBD1 (5 bases). With 1 base removed from V and 6 bases from J, the gap between germline ends came to 17 bases. The CDR3 spans 16 residues. Germline lookup yields CDR1 SGHDT and CDR2 YYEEEE. CDR3 DNA sequence: TGTGCCAGCAGCTTGAAATGGGGGGGAAGGTTTCAGCCCCAGCATTTT. It codes for CASSLKWGGRFQPQHF.

This clonotype has just a few counts. The rearrangement joins TRBV11-2 to TRBJ2-3; 11 bases match TRBD2. CDR1 and CDR2 (germline): SGHAT, FQNNGV. This CDR3 is built from 20 residues. Unmatched junction bases numbered 18, after V lost 5 bases and J lost 2 bases. CDR3 DNA sequence: TGTGCCAGCAGCCGTGGTCGCCTAGCGGGAGGCAAAATTTTCACAGATACGCAGTATTTT. The encoded protein is CASSRGRLAGGKIFTDTQYF.

There are a few counts of this clonotype. The rearrangement joins TRBV11-2 to TRBJ2-1, with 7 bases matching TRBD2. With V trimmed by 4 bases and J by 5 bases, 5 bases remained unmatched. Germline CDR1 is SGHAT and CDR2 is FQNNGV. The CDR3 loop spans 14 amino acids. The CDR3 sequence: CASSSREENNEQFF. The CDR3 DNA reads as TGTGCCAGCAGCTCCCGGGAGGAGAACAATGAGCAGTTCTTC.

This clonotype was counted between two and nine times. This chain links TRBV20-1 with TRBJ2-7; the D is unclear. Germline CDR1 and CDR2: DFQATT and SNEGSKA (reference sequence). Trimming took off 2 bases at V and 4 bases at J, with 9 bases between the two ends. The CDR3 is 12 residues long. CDR3 sequence reads: CSARLSTYEQYF. DNA of the CDR3: TGCAGTGCTAGACTGTCCACTTACGAGCAGTACTTC.